These 7 T cell receptor beta chains were all obtained from the same sample, sequenced in a study of T cells in Graves' hyperthyroidism and ophthalmopathy (dated by TCRdb to the late 2010s). The library was prepared using multiplex PCR. Sequencing instrument: Illumina HiSeq 2000. Amplification of TCR beta CDR3 regions was carried out from RNA transcripts. The TCR CDR3 was subjected to a first round of RT-PCR using the HTBI primer set and the Qiagen OneStep RT-PCR kit. TCRdb ran its own pipeline on the public reads, namely fastp trimming at Q25 and MiXCR clone calling, and kept in-frame beta chains. CDR3 protein sequences are deduplicated, and each keeps its most common genes and DNA. Recorded for this sample are roughly 700,000 distinct CDR3 sequences; 14% of them occurred a single time. Roughly 10% of the sample is taken by the ten largest. The sequenced sample was blood. These receptors were obtained from a woman between 18 and 30 years old with Graves' hyperthyroidism.

This chain connects TRBV5-1 to TRBJ1-5, with 8 bases identical to TRBD1. V dropped 1 base and J dropped 4; count of bases not matched to a gene: 4. In germline, CDR1 is SGHRS, CDR2 YFSETQ. The CDR3 loop spans 15 amino acids. CDR3 bases: TGCGCCAGCAGCTTGACCGGGACAGGTAATCAGCCCCAGCATTTT. Amino acids: CASSLTGTGNQPQHF.

Worth noting for this clonotype: In this CDR3 the conserved last residue, phenylalanine or tryptophan, is missing, so a read error is likely. DNA for the CDR3: TGCAGTGCTTCTATTAGCGGGCTTTCCCAGAACTACGAGCAGTACCTC. Translated, it gives CSASISGLSQNYEQYL. This chain uses TRBV20-1 with TRBJ2-7, with 7 bases aligning to TRBD2. The CDR3 runs 16 residues. Germline V CDR1 and CDR2: DFQATT, SNEGSKA (reference sequence). V lost 5 bases, J lost 3 bases, and 16 bases stayed unmatched.

This chain connects TRBV7-8 to TRBJ2-7, with TRBD2 matching over 8 bases. Germline CDR1 SGHVS, CDR2 FQNEAQ. Trimming cost V 7 bases and J 7 bases; bases outside gene matches: 9. The CDR3 spans 13 residues. The CDR3 nucleotides read TGTGCCAGCATCCCCGGGACTAGTATTGAGCAGTACTTC. Residues: CASIPGTSIEQYF.

V and J are TRBV24-1 and TRBJ1-2; a weak D match, TRBD1 (5 bases). Trimming removed 9 bases from V and 8 bases from J, with 18 bases in between. Germline V CDR1 and CDR2: KGHDR, SFDVKD. This CDR3 has 13 amino acids. The CDR3 DNA reads as TGTGCCACCTCTTCGGGAGGGGTTAGAGGCTACACCTTC. Encoded protein: CATSSGGVRGYTF.

This clonotype occurred many times. V is TRBV24-1 and J is TRBJ2-1, with 12 nucleotides matching TRBD2. V dropped 3 bases and J dropped 7; count of bases not matched to a gene: 12. This CDR3 has 18 amino acids. Germline CDR1 reads KGHDR; CDR2 reads SFDVKD. CDR3 protein: CATSDPGLAGGPRNEQFF. CDR3 bases: TGTGCCACCAGTGATCCCGGGCTAGCGGGAGGGCCCCGGAATGAGCAGTTCTTC.

The rearrangement joins TRBV12-3 or TRBV12-4 to TRBJ2-7; D is uncertain. This CDR3 has 13 residues. The V end was cut by 9 bases, the J end by 3 bases, with 15 bases between. In nucleotides, the CDR3 is TGTGCCAGTAGGTTGGGCTCGAACTACGAGCAGTACTTC. It yields the protein CASRLGSNYEQYF.

In its sample, this clonotype was seen many times. The chain employs TRBV7-2 and TRBJ2-1; D unclear. CDR3 length: 13 amino acids. The V end was cut by 5 bases, the J end by 4 bases, with 9 bases between. CDR1 and CDR2 from the germline V gene are SGHTA and FQGNSA. CDR3 residues: CASSPYIYNEQFF. CDR3 bases: TGTGCCAGCAGCCCGTACATATACAATGAGCAGTTCTTC.